The 30 T cell receptor beta chains below all came from one sample that was sequenced in a study of blood T cell repertoires in COVID-19. Sequencing used immunoSEQ multiplex PCR; TCRdb keeps in-frame clones, though not all of them. The sample gives under 300,000 clones, roughly 85% of which show up once; 11% is in the top ten. Specimen: peripheral blood. The receptors were gathered from a woman in her seventies with acute or convalescent COVID-19.

This rearrangement joins TRBV27 to TRBJ2-3, with 9 bases matching TRBD1. This CDR3 has 18 amino acids. CDR1 and CDR2 from the germline V gene are MNHEY and SMNVEV (reference sequence). V dropped 4 bases and J dropped 5; count of bases not matched to a gene: 16. The CDR3: CASSYRGPGTGSGDTQYF. Here the CDR3 DNA reads TGTGCCAGCAGTTATAGGGGCCCCGGGACAGGGTCTGGAGATACGCAGTATTTT.

V is TRBV9 and J is TRBJ2-1; 10 bases line up with TRBD2. Unmatched junction bases numbered 5, after V lost 4 bases and J lost 4 bases. Looked up from germline, CDR1 is SGDLS and CDR2 is YYNGEE. CDR3 size: 15 residues. The CDR3 nucleotides are TGTGCCAGCAGCACCGGACTAGCGGTATACAATGAGCAGTTCTTC. Amino acids: CASSTGLAVYNEQFF. Using reference TRBV9 and TRBJ2-1 for the parts outside the CDR3, the full variable domain is DSGVTQTPKHLITATGQRVTLRCSPRSGDLSVYWYQQSLDQGLQFLIQYYNGEERAKGNILERFSAQQFPDLHSELNLSSLELGDSALYFCASSTGLAVYNEQFFGPGTRLTVL.

V is TRBV30 and J is TRBJ1-2; possibly TRBD1 for D (5 bases). This CDR3 is built from 13 residues. CDR1 is GTSNPN, CDR2 SVGIG, per germline (reference sequence). V lost 2 bases and J lost 2, with 9 bases in between. The CDR3: CAWSTGGNYGYTF. CDR3 nucleotide sequence: TGTGCCTGGAGTACAGGAGGGAACTATGGCTACACCTTC.

The chain uses TRBV10-2 and TRBJ1-1; the D is unclear. V dropped 3 bases and J dropped 5 bases, with 10 bases sitting between them. The CDR3 sequence is 13 residues long. CDR1 and CDR2 from the germline V gene are WSHSY and SAAADI. CDR3 nucleotide sequence: TGCGCCAGCAGTGATGGGAGGAGGACTGAAGCTTTCTTT. It codes for CASSDGRRTEAFF.

V gene TRBV2 combines with J gene TRBJ2-7, with D possibly matching TRBD2 (6 bases). Trimming took off 5 bases at V and 4 bases at J, with 9 bases between the two ends. Germline V gives CDR1 SNHLY, CDR2 FYNNEI. The CDR3 covers 12 residues. CDR3 sequence (DNA): TGTGCCAGCAGTCCGGCGGGGTACGAGCAGTACTTC. This encodes CASSPAGYEQYF.

J is TRBJ2-7 and V is TRBV5-1; D is perhaps TRBD1 (5 bases). Germline CDR1 is SGHRS and CDR2 is YFSETQ. The V end lost 4 bases, the J end lost 6 bases, and 14 bases lay between the germline ends. The CDR3 length is 13 residues. CDR3 protein: CASSPGWGSEQYF. The CDR3 coding sequence is TGCGCCAGCAGCCCAGGTTGGGGCAGCGAGCAGTACTTC.

This chain connects TRBV7-3 to TRBJ1-1; 7 bases line up with TRBD1. The CDR3 contains 14 residues. V trimming: 5 bases; J trimming: 0 bases; junction bases outside the gene matches: 3. Per germline, CDR1 SGHTA and CDR2 FQGTGA. The CDR3 DNA follows: TGTGCCAGCAGCACGACAGGGTTGAACACTGAAGCTTTCTTT. This codes for CASSTTGLNTEAFF. The full variable domain, completed using reference TRBV7-3 and TRBJ1-1, is GAGVSQTPSNKVTEKGKYVELRCDPISGHTALYWYRQSLGQGPEFLIYFQGTGAADDSGLPNDRFFAVRPEGSVSTLKIQRTERGDSAVYLCASSTTGLNTEAFFGQGTRLTVV.

This chain connects TRBV19 to TRBJ1-5; a possible D gene is TRBD1 (6 bases). CDR1 and CDR2 from the germline V gene are LNHDA and SQIVND (reference sequence). Trimming took 7 bases from V and 4 from J, leaving 17 bases between them. The CDR3 extends over 15 amino acids. The CDR3 is CASTGSGTRNQPQHF. In DNA form, the CDR3 reads TGTGCCAGTACCGGATCCGGGACAAGGAATCAGCCCCAGCATTTT.

V gene TRBV5-5 combines with J gene TRBJ1-2; D ambiguous. V was shortened by 0 bases and J by 6 bases, with 6 bases between the two germline ends. In germline, CDR1 is SGHKS, CDR2 YYEKEE (reference sequence). This CDR3 region has 12 residues. The CDR3 DNA reads TGTGCCAGCAGCTTGGTTTCCGATGGCTACACCTTC. The encoded protein is CASSLVSDGYTF.

This CDR3 is CATSDRDYGELFF. The DNA of the CDR3 is TGTGCCACCAGTGATAGGGACTACGGGGAGCTGTTTTTT. The rearrangement joins TRBV24-1 to TRBJ2-2; TRBD2 aligns across 7 bases. The CDR3 covers 13 residues. Germline V gene data show CDR1 as KGHDR and CDR2 as SFDVKD. Unmatched junction bases numbered 1, after V lost 3 bases and J lost 7 bases.

This clone was counted a few times. This chain joins TRBV7-2 and TRBJ2-1, with 8 bases that match TRBD2. V lost 11 bases and J lost 5; bases outside the gene matches: 5. Germline CDR1 SGHTA, CDR2 FQGNSA. This CDR3 has 12 residues. Here the CDR3 reads CASGLVHNEQFF. The CDR3 nucleotides are TGTGCCTCGGGACTAGTCCACAATGAGCAGTTCTTC.

This chain connects TRBV3-1 (or the pseudogene TRBV3-2) to TRBJ2-5, with D possibly matching TRBD2 (5 bases). This CDR3 spans 15 amino acids. Trimming left V 0 bases short and J 5 bases short, with 13 bases between. Germline CDR1 reads LGHDT; CDR2 reads YNNKEL (reference sequence). In nucleotides, the CDR3 is TGTGCCAGCAGCCAAGATGGATCCCCGGGGGAGACCCAGTACTTC. Translating gives CASSQDGSPGETQYF.

This chain connects TRBV3-1 (or the pseudogene TRBV3-2) to TRBJ1-2, with D perhaps matching TRBD1 (6 bases). The V gene lost 3 bases and the J gene lost 7 bases, with 9 bases spanning the gap. The CDR3 loop spans 12 amino acids. Germline V gives CDR1 LGHDT, CDR2 YNNKEL (reference sequence). The DNA of the CDR3 is TGTGCCAGCAGCCATGCAGGGGCTGGCTACACCTTC. Its protein product is CASSHAGAGYTF.

The chain carries TRBV3-1 (or the pseudogene TRBV3-2) and TRBJ2-7; no reliable D call. Trimming took off 0 bases at V and 2 bases at J, with 5 bases between the two ends. The CDR3 has 13 amino acids. Germline V gene data show CDR1 as LGHDT and CDR2 as YNNKEL (reference sequence). DNA of the CDR3: TGTGCCAGCAGCCAAGATGGCCCCTACGAGCAGTACTTC. It translates to CASSQDGPYEQYF.

The genes are TRBV11-2 and TRBJ1-5; D is possibly TRBD1 (6 bases). The ends were cut back, 3 bases at V and 7 bases at J, with 10 bases in the middle. Germline-derived CDR1 and CDR2 are SGHAT and FQNNGV. This CDR3 has 13 residues. The CDR3: CASSFYRDQPQHF. DNA of the CDR3: TGTGCCAGCAGCTTCTACAGGGACCAGCCCCAGCATTTT.

This chain connects TRBV3-1 (or the pseudogene TRBV3-2) to TRBJ1-6, with D perhaps matching TRBD1 (6 bases). The CDR3 has 14 residues. From germline, CDR1 is LGHDT and CDR2 YNNKEL (reference sequence). V dropped 3 bases and J dropped 12 bases, with 15 bases sitting between them. The CDR3 DNA reads as TGTGCCAGCAGCCAGGGGGCAGTTTACGGACCCCTCCACTTT. It specifies CASSQGAVYGPLHF.

V usage is TRBV4-1 and J usage is TRBJ1-1; TRBD1 agrees at 7 bases. Trimming removed 4 bases from V and 6 bases from J; junction bases left unmatched: 20. Germline CDR1 reads MGHRA; CDR2 reads YSYEKL. The CDR3 is made up of 18 amino acids. The CDR3 DNA sequence: TGCGCCAGCAGCCGTGGGGCCGTCCCCGGGACAGCCACCTCTGAAGCTTTCTTT. It is translated as CASSRGAVPGTATSEAFF.

The chain couples TRBV18 to TRBJ1-6; 7 bases map to TRBD1. J gave up 13 bases and V 3 bases, and 12 bases lay outside the gene matches. CDR3 length: 15 residues. Germline CDR1 KGHSH, CDR2 LQKENI. The CDR3 is CASSPGQRGGSPLHF. The CDR3 DNA follows: TGTGCCAGCTCACCGGGACAGCGAGGAGGTTCGCCCCTCCACTTT.

This clone appeared a few times. The genes are TRBV15 and TRBJ2-7; 9 nucleotides line up with TRBD1. Trimming took 3 bases from V and 3 from J; bases not matched to a gene: 3. In germline, CDR1 is LNHNV, CDR2 YYDKDF (reference sequence). The CDR3 has 14 residues. CDR3 region: CATSRAGQGYEQYF. DNA of the CDR3: TGTGCCACCAGCAGGGCGGGACAGGGCTACGAGCAGTACTTC. Combining the CDR3 with reference TRBV15 and TRBJ2-7 gives the whole variable domain DAMVIQNPRYQVTQFGKPVTLSCSQTLNHNVMYWYQQKSSQAPKLLFHYYDKDFNNEADTPDNFQSRRPNTSFCFLDIRSPGLGDTAMYLCATSRAGQGYEQYFGPGTRLTVT.

The chain has TRBV25-1 and TRBJ1-1; D uncertain. Germline V CDR1 and CDR2: MGHDK, SYGVNS. The CDR3 loop spans 13 amino acids. Trimming took 4 bases from V and 7 from J, leaving 13 bases between them. CDR3: CASSVTSRGEAFF. Written as DNA, the CDR3 is TGTGCCAGCAGTGTCACCTCTCGAGGTGAAGCTTTCTTT. The full variable domain, its missing parts supplied by reference TRBV25-1 and TRBJ1-1, is EADIYQTPRYLVIGTGKKITLECSQTMGHDKMYWYQQDPGMELHLIHYSYGVNSTEKGDLSSESTVSRIRTEHFPLTLESARPSHTSQYLCASSVTSRGEAFFGQGTRLTVV.

The chain employs TRBV2 and TRBJ1-2; TRBD1 is a possible D gene (6 bases). The CDR3 contains 13 residues. Germline-derived CDR1 and CDR2 are SNHLY and FYNNEI. The ends were cut back, 10 bases at V and 2 bases at J, with 14 bases in the middle. In DNA form, the CDR3 reads TGTGCCATGCTTACAGGGCAGAACTATGGCTACACCTTC. This gives the protein CAMLTGQNYGYTF.

The chain has TRBV4-1 and TRBJ1-4; TRBD1 is a possible D gene (6 bases). V was cut by 3 bases and J by 2 bases, with 10 bases left in between. The CDR3 has 15 residues. From germline, CDR1 is MGHRA and CDR2 YSYEKL. The CDR3 loop is CASSHRTVTNEKLFF. As DNA, the CDR3 is TGCGCCAGCAGCCATCGGACAGTCACTAATGAAAAACTGTTTTTT.

About this clone: Within the sample, other DNA sequences also encode this same CDR3. J is TRBJ2-1 and V is TRBV5-6; no definite D call. There are 11 residues in the CDR3. Germline-derived CDR1 and CDR2 are SGHDT and YYEEEE. With 0 bases removed from V and 10 bases from J, the gap between germline ends came to 5 bases. The DNA of the CDR3 is TGTGCCAGCAGCTTGGCCTACGAGCAGTTCTTC. It yields the protein CASSLAYEQFF. Based on the CDR3 plus reference TRBV5-6 and TRBJ2-1, the full variable domain is DAGVTQSPTHLIKTRGQQVTLRCSPKSGHDTVSWYQQALGQGPQFIFQYYEEEERQRGNFPDRFSGHQFPNYSSELNVNALLLGDSALYLCASSLAYEQFFGPGTRLTVL.

The chain has TRBV11-2 and TRBJ1-2; D call uncertain. The CDR3 loop spans 11 amino acids. The V gene's germline CDR1 is SGHAT and CDR2 FQNNGV. The V end was cut by 2 bases, the J end by 5 bases, with 3 bases between. CDR3 region: CASSLQYGYTF. For the CDR3, the DNA is TGTGCCAGCAGCTTACAGTATGGCTACACCTTC.

V and J are TRBV2 and TRBJ1-2; 7 nucleotides agree with TRBD1. The CDR3 is 14 residues long. Germline lookup yields CDR1 SNHLY and CDR2 FYNNEI. V was pared by 4 bases and J by 6 bases, with 8 bases of the junction left unmatched. The CDR3 DNA reads as TGTGCCAGCAGTGTTCACAGGGGTTCGGATGGCTACACCTTC. Protein sequence: CASSVHRGSDGYTF.

This chain connects TRBV5-1 to TRBJ2-5; TRBD1 aligns across 7 bases. The germline V gene has CDR1 SGHRS and CDR2 YFSETQ. The CDR3 runs to 14 residues. Germline trimming cut 0 bases from V and 4 bases from J; bases unmatched to any gene: 3. CDR3 in DNA: TGCGCCAGCAGCTTGGAATCAGGGGGAGAGACCCAGTACTTC. Protein product: CASSLESGGETQYF.

The chain is built from TRBV5-1 and TRBJ2-3; possibly TRBD2 for D (5 bases). Deletions cut 4 bases from V and 3 bases from J, with 9 bases between. CDR3 size: 13 residues. Germline CDR1 SGHRS, CDR2 YFSETQ. The CDR3 coding sequence is TGCGCCAGCAGCCCCCAGCGGACAGATACGCAGTATTTT. Protein sequence: CASSPQRTDTQYF.

As regards this clone: Other DNA sequences in the sample encode the same CDR3. This CDR3 reads CATSDSTGAGETQYF. Here the CDR3 DNA reads TGTGCCACCAGTGATTCGACAGGGGCAGGAGAGACCCAGTACTTC. V is TRBV24-1 and J is TRBJ2-5; TRBD1 aligns across 8 bases. This CDR3 has 15 residues. The V gene's germline CDR1 is KGHDR and CDR2 SFDVKD. Trimming took 2 bases from V and 4 from J; bases not matched to a gene: 5.

The rearrangement uses TRBV6-6 and TRBJ1-1, with a weak D call TRBD1 (5 bases). The CDR3 consists of 11 residues. Trimming shortened V by 10 bases and J by 5 bases, and 11 bases separated the two germline ends. The germline CDR1 and CDR2 sequences are MNHNY and SVGAGI (reference sequence). The CDR3 DNA is TGTGCCACGGAGGGGTTTACTGAAGCTTTCTTT. Translated: CATEGFTEAFF.

This chain links TRBV30 with TRBJ1-5; 8 positions match TRBD1. The V gene's germline CDR1 is GTSNPN and CDR2 SVGIG (reference sequence). V was pared by 1 base and J by 7 bases, with 3 bases of the junction left unmatched. The CDR3 is made up of 13 amino acids. The chain's CDR3 is CAWSGGTGQPQHF. As DNA, the CDR3 is TGTGCCTGGAGTGGGGGGACAGGCCAGCCCCAGCATTTT. Variable domain in full (rest from reference TRBV30 and TRBJ1-5): SQTIHQWPATLVQPVGSPLSLECTVEGTSNPNLYWYRQAAGRGLQLLFYSVGIGQISSEVPQNLSASRPQDRQFILSSKKLLLSDSGFYLCAWSGGTGQPQHFGDGTRLSIL.